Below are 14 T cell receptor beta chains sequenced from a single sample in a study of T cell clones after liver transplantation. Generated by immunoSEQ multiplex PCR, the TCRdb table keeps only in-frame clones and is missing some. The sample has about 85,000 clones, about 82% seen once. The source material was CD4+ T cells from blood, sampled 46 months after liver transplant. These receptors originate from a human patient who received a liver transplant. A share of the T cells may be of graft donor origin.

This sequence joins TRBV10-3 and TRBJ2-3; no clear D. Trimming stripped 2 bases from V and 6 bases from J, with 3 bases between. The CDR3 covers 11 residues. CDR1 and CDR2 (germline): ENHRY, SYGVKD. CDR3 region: CAISEGDTQYF. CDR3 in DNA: TGTGCCATCAGTGAGGGGGATACGCAGTATTTT.

The CDR3 region is CASRIGLAGAETQYF. CDR3 DNA sequence: TGCGCCAGCAGGATCGGACTAGCGGGAGCAGAGACCCAGTACTTC. The chain joins TRBV5-1 to TRBJ2-5; 13 positions match TRBD2. The CDR3 is made up of 15 amino acids. The V segment lost 5 bases and the J segment 4 bases; nucleotides outside the gene matches: 5. Germline V gene lookup returns CDR1 SGHRS and CDR2 YFSETQ.

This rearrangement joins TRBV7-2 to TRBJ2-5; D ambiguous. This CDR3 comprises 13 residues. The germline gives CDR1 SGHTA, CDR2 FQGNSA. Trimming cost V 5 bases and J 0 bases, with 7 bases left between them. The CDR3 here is CASSVRDQETQYF. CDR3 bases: TGTGCCAGCAGCGTCCGGGACCAAGAGACCCAGTACTTC.

Here the CDR3 reads CASSLRTGYEAFF. The CDR3 nucleotides are TGTGCCAGCAGCTTACGGACAGGGTATGAAGCTTTCTTT. The chain couples TRBV11-3 to TRBJ1-1, with TRBD1 identical over 8 bases. The germline CDR1 and CDR2 sequences are SGHNT and YENEEA. The CDR3 is 13 residues long. V gave up 2 bases and J gave up 7 bases; unmatched junction bases: 3. The full variable domain, completed using reference TRBV11-3 and TRBJ1-1, is EAGVVQSPRYKIIEKKQPVAFWCNPISGHNTLYWYLQNLGQGPELLIRYENEEAVDDSQLPKDRFSAERLKGVDSTLKIQPAELGDSAVYLCASSLRTGYEAFFGQGTRLTVV.

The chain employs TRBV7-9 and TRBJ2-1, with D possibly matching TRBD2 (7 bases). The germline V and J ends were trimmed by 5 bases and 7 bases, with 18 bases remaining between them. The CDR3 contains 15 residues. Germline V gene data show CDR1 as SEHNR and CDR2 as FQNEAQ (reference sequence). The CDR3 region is CASSQRLGRGNEQFF. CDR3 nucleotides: TGTGCCAGCAGCCAGAGACTAGGGAGGGGGAATGAGCAGTTCTTC.

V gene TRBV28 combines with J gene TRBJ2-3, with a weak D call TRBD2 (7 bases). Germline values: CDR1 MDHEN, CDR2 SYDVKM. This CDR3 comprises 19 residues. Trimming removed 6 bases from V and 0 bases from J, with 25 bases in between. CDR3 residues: CASSPRGRGRGTSTDTQYF. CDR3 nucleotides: TGTGCCAGCAGCCCGCGGGGGCGGGGTCGGGGGACTAGCACAGATACGCAGTATTTT.

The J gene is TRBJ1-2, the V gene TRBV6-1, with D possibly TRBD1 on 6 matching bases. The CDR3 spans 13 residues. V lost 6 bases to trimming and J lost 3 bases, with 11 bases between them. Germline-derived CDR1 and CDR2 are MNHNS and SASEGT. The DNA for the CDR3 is TGTGCCAGCAGCCTAACAGGGTACTATGGCTACACCTTC. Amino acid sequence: CASSLTGYYGYTF.

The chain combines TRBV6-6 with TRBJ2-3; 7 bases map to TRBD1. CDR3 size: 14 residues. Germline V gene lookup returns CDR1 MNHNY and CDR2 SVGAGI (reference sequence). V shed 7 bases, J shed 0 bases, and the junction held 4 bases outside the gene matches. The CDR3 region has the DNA TGTGCCAGCACAGGGACAGTGAGCACAGATACGCAGTATTTT. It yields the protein CASTGTVSTDTQYF.

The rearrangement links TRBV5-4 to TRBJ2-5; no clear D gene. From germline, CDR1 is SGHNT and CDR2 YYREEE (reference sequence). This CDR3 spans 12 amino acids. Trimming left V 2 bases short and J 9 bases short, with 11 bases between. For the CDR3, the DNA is TGTGCCAGCAGCTTTGAAATGCGCGCCCAGTACTTC. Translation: CASSFEMRAQYF.

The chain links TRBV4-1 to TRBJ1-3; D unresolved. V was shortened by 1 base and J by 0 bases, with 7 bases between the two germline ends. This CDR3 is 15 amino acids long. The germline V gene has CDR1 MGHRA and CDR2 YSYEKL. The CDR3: CASSQVLSSGNTIYF. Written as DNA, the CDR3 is TGCGCCAGCAGCCAAGTGTTGAGCTCTGGAAACACCATATATTTT.

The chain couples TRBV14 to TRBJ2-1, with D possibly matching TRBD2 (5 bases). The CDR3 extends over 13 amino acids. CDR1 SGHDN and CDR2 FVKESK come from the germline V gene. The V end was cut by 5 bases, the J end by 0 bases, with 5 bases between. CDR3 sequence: CASSEGSYNEQFF. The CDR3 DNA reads TGTGCCAGCAGCGAGGGCTCCTACAATGAGCAGTTCTTC.

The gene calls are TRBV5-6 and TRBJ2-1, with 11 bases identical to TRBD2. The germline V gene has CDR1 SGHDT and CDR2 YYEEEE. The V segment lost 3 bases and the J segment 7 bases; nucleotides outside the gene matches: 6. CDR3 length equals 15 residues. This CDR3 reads CASSSLAGGINEQFF. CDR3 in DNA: TGTGCCAGCAGCTCCCTAGCGGGAGGAATTAATGAGCAGTTCTTC. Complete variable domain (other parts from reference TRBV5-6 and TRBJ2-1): DAGVTQSPTHLIKTRGQQVTLRCSPKSGHDTVSWYQQALGQGPQFIFQYYEEEERQRGNFPDRFSGHQFPNYSSELNVNALLLGDSALYLCASSSLAGGINEQFFGPGTRLTVL.

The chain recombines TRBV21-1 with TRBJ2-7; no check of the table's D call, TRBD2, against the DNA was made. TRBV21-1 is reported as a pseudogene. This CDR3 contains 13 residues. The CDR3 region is CASNRPYYYEQYF. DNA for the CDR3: TGTGCCAGCAATCGTCCCTACTACTACGAGCAGTACTTC.

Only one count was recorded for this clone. CDR3 amino acids: CASSSSGGTEAFF. The CDR3 bases are TGCGCCAGCAGCTCGTCAGGGGGGACTGAAGCTTTCTTT. The V call is TRBV5-1, the J call TRBJ1-1, with 7 bases identical to TRBD1. Trimming cost V 3 bases and J 5 bases; bases outside gene matches: 4. This CDR3 has 13 residues. Germline V gene data show CDR1 as SGHRS and CDR2 as YFSETQ.